Below, one T cell receptor beta chain is given with its context. Data came from immunoSEQ multiplex PCR; TCRdb stores just in-frame clones and leaves some out. Here the sample spans about 68,000 clones, roughly four fifths being singletons. This sample is drawn from a study of blood T cell repertoires in COVID-19. Study summary: PBMCs, B-cell-depleted T cells, or T cells provided the cDNA or gDNA that made up the material.

The CDR3 loop spans 18 amino acids. CDR1 is LGHDT, CDR2 YNNKEL, per germline (reference sequence). Losses at the gene ends were 8 bases for V and 1 base for J; bases not matched to a gene: 16. Sequencing input: peripheral blood. This receptor was obtained from a man aged 80 or over with acute or convalescent COVID-19. The chain is built from TRBV3-1 (or the pseudogene TRBV3-2) and TRBJ1-2; 10 nucleotides match TRBD1. This chain's CDR3 is CASGGTGATETSNYGYTF. DNA for the CDR3: TGTGCCAGCGGGGGGACAGGGGCGACGGAGACCAGTAACTATGGCTACACCTTC.